This note documents a single T cell receptor beta chain sequence. What it binds is unknown. This sample was included in a study of cytomegalovirus exposure and HLA in healthy donors. The overall study: Early released data had around 79 million unique TCRs, all coming from HLA-typed donors. The study, taken as a whole, reports: The likely explanation for a cluster of highly shared sequence variants was sequencing artifact. Among donors in an Asian-associated ancestry cluster, a later analysis reportedly found fewer N-insertions than the roughly 610-donor mean. The study flagged about 160 TCR beta chains as cytomegalovirus-associated.

Primers for the PCR totalled 60 Vbeta and 13 Jbeta. Profiling relied on immunoSEQ multiplex PCR, and the TCRdb table lists in-frame clones only, not all of them. Found here are over 200,000 clones, 70% to 85% of them singletons; the top ten hold less than 3.5%. Germline CDR1 LGHNA, CDR2 YNFKEQ. After removal of 0 bases from V and 11 bases from J, the junction contained 9 bases not matched to a gene. There are 15 residues in the CDR3. Sequencing used PBMCs. The J gene is TRBJ2-1, the V gene TRBV4-2; 8 bases are shared with TRBD2. The clonotype comes from a woman aged 60-75 years in good health and CMV-seropositive. As DNA, the CDR3 is TGTGCCAGCAGCCAAGATGGGACTAGGGGGTCCCAGCAGTTCTTC. Encoded protein: CASSQDGTRGSQQFF.